The 28 T cell receptor beta chains presented below share a single source sample, sequenced in a study of T-cell reconstitution after alpha-beta-depleted transplantation in children. Construction of the TCRbeta library involved unique molecular identifiers. In TCRdb, the PCR reads were re-called with MiXCR into one record per CDR3 protein. This repertoire shows roughly 420,000 distinct CDR3 sequences, 16% found once; its top ten account for just under 30%. Material: PBMCs, mostly from graft donor cells, obtained 360 days after TCRalphabeta/CD19-depleted stem cell transplant. Every receptor here comes from a boy under three years old who had a stem cell transplant for Wiskott-Aldrich syndrome, so the T cells may come from the graft donor.

This clonotype occurred a few times. The J gene is TRBJ1-6, the V gene TRBV2; D not resolved. V lost 6 bases to trimming and J lost 11 bases, with 17 bases between them. The CDR3 is 14 amino acids. Germline loops: CDR1 SNHLY, CDR2 FYNNEI. As DNA, the CDR3 is TGTGCCAGCAGCACCGAGAGGGTTATGACACCCCTCCACTTT. Its translation is CASSTERVMTPLHF.

This clonotype showed up just a few times. This chain connects TRBV7-9 to TRBJ2-5; 12 nucleotides line up with TRBD1. The CDR3 is 16 residues long. CDR1 SEHNR and CDR2 FQNEAQ come from the germline V gene (reference sequence). With 0 bases clipped from V and 5 bases from J, the junction kept 4 bases outside the gene matches. CDR3 protein: CASSLAGQGARETQYF. CDR3 nucleotide sequence: TGTGCCAGCAGCTTAGCGGGACAGGGGGCGCGGGAGACCCAGTACTTC.

The V and J genes are TRBV4-1 and TRBJ2-1; 8 bases map to TRBD2. The CDR3 has 16 residues. CDR1 is MGHRA, CDR2 YSYEKL, per germline. Unmatched junction bases numbered 9, after V lost 4 bases and J lost 4 bases. CDR3 sequence: CASSRSSGGGYNEQFF. CDR3 in DNA: TGCGCCAGCAGCCGTAGCTCGGGGGGGGGATACAATGAGCAGTTCTTC.

This clonotype was picked up a small number of times. The chain recombines TRBV20-1 with TRBJ2-1; maybe TRBD2 (5 bases). The CDR3 runs 14 residues. Germline lookup yields CDR1 DFQATT and CDR2 SNEGSKA (reference sequence). V dropped 5 bases and J dropped 6 bases, with 17 bases sitting between them. CDR3: CSAGLGVGPNEQFF. CDR3 nucleotides: TGCAGTGCTGGCCTCGGGGTGGGTCCCAATGAGCAGTTCTTC.

The chain combines TRBV5-1 with TRBJ2-2; 9 nucleotides agree with TRBD1. This CDR3 comprises 16 residues. CDR1 is SGHRS and CDR2 is YFSETQ in the germline V gene. V lost 2 bases, J lost 5 bases, and 7 bases stayed unmatched. The CDR3 reads CASSLLDRGGTGELFF. The CDR3 bases are TGCGCCAGCAGCTTACTGGACAGGGGAGGGACCGGGGAGCTGTTTTTT.

This clonotype was recorded once. The rearrangement links TRBV29-1 to TRBJ2-1, with 12 nucleotides matching TRBD2. This CDR3 contains 14 residues. Per the germline V gene, CDR1 is SQVTM and CDR2 is ANQGSEA. This CDR3 is CNVYGTSGYNEQFF. In nucleotides, the CDR3 is TGCAACGTGTACGGGACTAGCGGGTACAATGAGCAGTTCTTC.

The gene calls are TRBV11-2 and TRBJ1-3; unclear D gene. Germline CDR1 and CDR2: SGHAT and FQNNGV. Trimming stripped 1 base from V and 0 bases from J, with 7 bases between. The length of the CDR3 is 15 residues. The CDR3 DNA follows: TGTGCCAGCAGCTTAGCAGTGCTCTCTGGAAACACCATATATTTT. It codes for CASSLAVLSGNTIYF.

This clonotype was detected only a few times. CDR3 coding DNA: TGTGCCAGCAGCTTAGGAAGGGGAGCGGGAGGGTACGAGCAGTACTTC. As protein: CASSLGRGAGGYEQYF. The chain joins TRBV7-2 to TRBJ2-7; 10 nucleotides align to TRBD2. Germline values: CDR1 SGHTA, CDR2 FQGNSA. V was pared by 1 base and J by 4 bases, with 7 bases of the junction left unmatched. There are 16 residues in the CDR3.

The chain carries TRBV12-3 or TRBV12-4 and TRBJ2-7; D gene ambiguous. Trimming took 5 bases from V and 6 from J, leaving 20 bases between them. CDR3 length equals 15 residues. CDR3 residues: CASSPRPLQGAEQYF. The CDR3 bases are TGTGCCAGCAGTCCACGGCCCCTACAAGGCGCCGAGCAGTACTTC.

A few counts support this clonotype. The CDR3 sequence is CASSFVGTYNEQFF. The CDR3 DNA sequence: TGTGCCAGCAGCTTTGTGGGGACCTACAATGAGCAGTTCTTC. The J gene is TRBJ2-1, the V gene TRBV7-9; D is unresolved. Looked up from germline, CDR1 is SEHNR and CDR2 is FQNEAQ (reference sequence). V shed 3 bases and J shed 2 bases, with 8 bases lying between them. This CDR3 is built from 14 residues.

The chain carries TRBV24-1 and TRBJ2-5; TRBD1 aligns across 7 bases. The germline gives CDR1 KGHDR, CDR2 SFDVKD. The CDR3 covers 15 residues. J was trimmed by 5 bases and V by 7 bases; bases with no gene match: 12. CDR3 nucleotide sequence: TGTGCCACCAGCCACCCAGACAGGGCTGTGGAGACCCAGTACTTC. It yields the protein CATSHPDRAVETQYF.

This chain joins TRBV2 and TRBJ1-5; 7 bases map to TRBD1. This CDR3 region has 15 residues. With V trimmed by 5 bases and J by 6 bases, 10 bases remained unmatched. Germline values: CDR1 SNHLY, CDR2 FYNNEI. This chain's CDR3 is CASSLNRGSGQPQHF. In DNA, the CDR3 is TGTGCCAGCAGTTTAAACAGGGGCTCAGGTCAGCCCCAGCATTTT.

This clonotype has ten or more counts. The rearrangement links TRBV20-1 to TRBJ2-7; 11 positions match TRBD2. V dropped 2 bases and J dropped 4; count of bases not matched to a gene: 4. CDR1 and CDR2 from the germline V gene are DFQATT and SNEGSKA (reference sequence). This CDR3 is built from 14 residues. For the CDR3, the DNA is TGCAGTGCTAGATTTACTAGCGGGAGATACGAGCAGTACTTC. Translating it yields CSARFTSGRYEQYF.

This clonotype occurred a few times. V and J are TRBV7-6 and TRBJ2-2; 7 nucleotides agree with TRBD1. This CDR3 contains 16 residues. Germline CDR1 and CDR2: SGHVS and FNYEAQ. J lost 1 base, V lost 2 bases, and 4 bases had no gene match. CDR3 sequence: CASSLIGTVNTGELFF. The CDR3 nucleotides read TGTGCCAGCAGCTTAATAGGGACAGTGAACACCGGGGAGCTGTTTTTT.

The sample holds a few counts of this clonotype. The gene calls are TRBV10-3 and TRBJ2-7; 10 bases are shared with TRBD1. Looked up from germline, CDR1 is ENHRY and CDR2 is SYGVKD. This CDR3 has 17 amino acids. V dropped 2 bases and J dropped 3; count of bases not matched to a gene: 10. CDR3 in amino acids: CAISEGGQGPRFYEQYF. CDR3 sequence (DNA): TGTGCCATCAGTGAGGGGGGACAGGGGCCGAGATTCTACGAGCAGTACTTC.

This clonotype was recorded only once. The CDR3 protein is CASSLFSSGGGDTQYF. DNA of the CDR3: TGTGCCAGCAGCTTATTTTCTAGCGGGGGAGGGGATACGCAGTATTTT. V usage is TRBV7-2 and J usage is TRBJ2-3, with TRBD2 matching over 10 bases. Germline V CDR1 and CDR2: SGHTA, FQGNSA. There are 16 residues in the CDR3. Trimming cost V 2 bases and J 6 bases; bases outside gene matches: 8.

This clonotype turned up a few times. The chain uses TRBV7-9 and TRBJ2-7; 11 bases align to TRBD2. This CDR3 has 17 residues. With 0 bases clipped from V and 2 bases from J, the junction kept 6 bases outside the gene matches. In germline, CDR1 is SEHNR, CDR2 FQNEAQ (reference sequence). The CDR3 nucleotides are TGTGCCAGCAGCTTAGCGCTGGGACTAGCGGCTACCTACGAGCAGTACTTC. This codes for CASSLALGLAATYEQYF.

V and J are TRBV5-1 and TRBJ1-1; TRBD1 matches 7 bases. From germline, CDR1 is SGHRS and CDR2 YFSETQ. The length of the CDR3 is 16 residues. V lost 4 bases and J lost 0; bases outside the gene matches: 9. In DNA, the CDR3 is TGCGCCAGCAGCATAAGAGGGGGCCCTATGAACACTGAAGCTTTCTTT. This codes for CASSIRGGPMNTEAFF.

In this sample, this clonotype turned up many times. The J gene is TRBJ1-2, the V gene TRBV12-3 or TRBV12-4; possible D gene TRBD1, 5 bases. The V gene lost 5 bases and the J gene lost 5 bases, with 12 bases spanning the gap. The CDR3 has 13 amino acids. The CDR3 DNA reads as TGTGCCAGCAGTCACGCTGGGGCATATGGCTACACCTTC. It is translated as CASSHAGAYGYTF.

The chain employs TRBV5-1 and TRBJ2-3; 9 nucleotides line up with TRBD2. CDR3 length equals 15 residues. Germline trimming cut 4 bases from V and 9 bases from J; bases unmatched to any gene: 12. Germline V CDR1 and CDR2: SGHRS, YFSETQ. Here the CDR3 DNA reads TGCGCCAGCAGCCTCCGTAGCGGGAGTACGGAAACGCAGTATTTT. It specifies CASSLRSGSTETQYF.

This clonotype has a handful of counts. The CDR3 DNA reads TGTGCCAGCTCGGCTCTAGCGGGGCCACTAGGGAATGAGCAGTTCTTC. It translates to CASSALAGPLGNEQFF. This chain connects TRBV18 to TRBJ2-1, with TRBD2 identical over 9 bases. The CDR3 totals 16 residues. V shed 6 bases, J shed 7 bases, and the junction held 13 bases outside the gene matches. Germline loops: CDR1 KGHSH, CDR2 LQKENI.

J is TRBJ2-1 and V is TRBV6-2 or TRBV6-3, with 8 bases aligning to TRBD1. This CDR3 has 13 residues. Germline V lookup: CDR1 MNHEY, CDR2 SVGEGT. After removal of 5 bases from V and 6 bases from J, the junction contained 3 bases not matched to a gene. The CDR3 bases are TGTGCCAGCAGTCGTACAGGGGGCAATGAGCAGTTCTTC. As protein: CASSRTGGNEQFF.

The chain links TRBV5-1 to TRBJ2-5; TRBD1 agrees at 10 bases. The V gene's germline CDR1 is SGHRS and CDR2 YFSETQ. This CDR3 has 16 amino acids. V lost 4 bases, J lost 4 bases, and 10 bases stayed unmatched. In DNA form, the CDR3 reads TGCGCCAGCAGCCGCTTCGACAGGGGGCGCGGAGAGACCCAGTACTTC. Its protein product is CASSRFDRGRGETQYF.

V gene TRBV4-1 combines with J gene TRBJ2-3; D is unclear. The germline gives CDR1 MGHRA, CDR2 YSYEKL. The V and J ends lost 4 bases and 2 bases respectively, with 13 bases between them. This CDR3 has 15 residues. The CDR3 region is CASSLGRSNTDTQYF. The DNA for the CDR3 is TGCGCCAGCAGCCTCGGCCGGAGTAACACAGATACGCAGTATTTT.

The rearrangement joins TRBV10-1 to TRBJ1-5; 10 bases agree with TRBD1. Unmatched junction bases numbered 5, after V lost 7 bases and J lost 2 bases. This CDR3 is 15 amino acids long. CDR1 is WNHNN, CDR2 SYGVQD, per germline (reference sequence). The chain's CDR3 is CASKGQGMGNQPQHF. The CDR3 DNA reads as TGCGCCAGCAAGGGACAGGGGATGGGCAATCAGCCCCAGCATTTT.

This clonotype was detected only a few times. This chain connects TRBV12-3 or TRBV12-4 to TRBJ1-3; the D is unclear. There are 14 residues in the CDR3. The V end was cut by 3 bases, the J end by 0 bases, with 6 bases between. CDR3 residues: CASSFRISGNTIYF. CDR3 nucleotides: TGTGCCAGCAGTTTTAGGATCTCTGGAAACACCATATATTTT.

J is TRBJ2-3 and V is TRBV18, with D perhaps matching TRBD1 (6 bases). Germline-derived CDR1 and CDR2 are KGHSH and LQKENI. The CDR3 totals 15 residues. The V gene lost 4 bases and the J gene lost 2 bases, with 13 bases spanning the gap. The DNA of the CDR3 is TGTGCCAGCTCACTCAAGACAGGTACCACAGATACGCAGTATTTT. It yields the protein CASSLKTGTTDTQYF. Supplemented by reference TRBV18 and TRBJ2-3, the full variable domain reads NAGVMQNPRHLVRRRGQEARLRCSPMKGHSHVYWYRQLPEEGLKFMVYLQKENIIDESGMPKERFSAEFPKEGPSILRIQQVVRGDSAAYFCASSLKTGTTDTQYFGPGTRLTVL.

This clonotype was seen ten or more times. The V and J genes are TRBV24-1 and TRBJ1-5; no clear D gene. The CDR3 is made up of 13 amino acids. V was cut by 4 bases and J by 5 bases, with 8 bases left in between. The V gene's germline CDR1 is KGHDR and CDR2 SFDVKD. The CDR3 region is CATSDRTHQPQHF. In nucleotides, the CDR3 is TGTGCCACCAGTGACCGGACCCATCAGCCCCAGCATTTT.